The source of this TCR beta chain is a study of CD8+CD57+ T cells in acquired aplastic anemia. Study at large: Mean DNA quantity obtained from sorted CD4+ and CD8+ cells was around 2.9 ug.

Looked up from germline, CDR1 is SGHTA and CDR2 is FQGTGA. V was clipped by 5 bases and J by 10 bases; unmatched bases: 11. The CDR3 sequence is 14 residues long. TCR beta VDJ and CDR3 profiles were obtained from a genomic DNA template. From the reads, TCRdb called clonotypes with MiXCR, one entry per CDR3 protein. The repertoire includes hundreds of thousands of distinct CDR3 sequences, approximately 70% of them detected once, and 4% sits in the top ten. The sequencing input was sorted CD4+, CD8+, or CD8+CD57+ T cells (not recorded which) from PBMCs. This receptor was taken from a human donor in good health, serving as a control. The chain couples TRBV7-3 to TRBJ2-7; 10 bases map to TRBD1. CDR3 residues: CASSARQGAGAQYF. DNA of the CDR3: TGTGCCAGCAGCGCCAGACAGGGGGCTGGGGCCCAGTACTTC.